A selection of T cell receptor beta chains follows, all from one sample in a study of early T cells in non-severe SARS-CoV-2 infection. TCRdb reanalysed the 5' RACE reads using MiXCR and keeps one entry per CDR3 protein. The sample lists fewer than 75,000 distinct CDR3 sequences, around 21% occurring once. Sequencing used whole blood, obtained at baseline. Every receptor here comes from an adult who was a healthcare worker with PCR-confirmed SARS-CoV-2 infection or an uninfected control (not recorded which). Both conserved end residues are part of each CDR3. D genes are given only for firm matches. The size field is filled for only some rows; it gives once, few, many or a size class.

clone size,J gene,V gene,D gene,CDR3 protein,CDR3 DNA
few,TRBJ1-4,TRBV4-1,-,CASSQDYETNEKLFF,TGCGCCAGCAGCCAAGATTACGAGACTAATGAAAAACTGTTTTTT
-,TRBJ2-2,TRBV2,TRBD2,CASRLESGTSAGELFF,TGTGCCAGCAGACTTGAATCCGGGACTAGCGCCGGGGAGCTGTTTTTT
once,TRBJ2-3,TRBV5-1,-,CASSLTAPPQPQYF,TGCGCCAGCAGCCTAACCGCTCCCCCACAGCCGCAGTATTTT
-,TRBJ2-7,TRBV10-3,-,CASAQTAAYEQYF,TGTGCCTCAGCCCAGACAGCCGCCTACGAGCAGTACTTC
-,TRBJ1-1,TRBV13,TRBD1,CASSWTGRTEAFF,TGTGCCAGCAGCTGGACAGGGAGGACTGAAGCTTTCTTT
few,TRBJ1-6,TRBV12-3/TRBV12-4,-,CASSWETEGTPLHF,TGTGCCAGCAGCTGGGAGACCGAGGGAACACCCCTCCACTTT
-,TRBJ1-4,TRBV4-1,-,CASSQGDATNEKLFF,TGCGCCAGCAGCCAAGGGGATGCAACTAATGAAAAACTGTTTTTT
few,TRBJ1-2,TRBV3-1,TRBD1,CASSPRDRGTMGGYTF,TGTGCCAGCAGCCCCCGGGACAGGGGGACTATGGGTGGCTACACCTTC
once,TRBJ1-2,TRBV20-1,-,CSAQQETHYGYTF,TGCAGTGCACAACAGGAAACCCACTATGGCTACACCTTC
few,TRBJ1-1,TRBV11-2,-,CASSYGLNTEAFF,TGTGCCAGCAGCTACGGACTGAACACTGAAGCTTTCTTT
-,TRBJ2-5,TRBV2,TRBD2,CASSEQRGELETQYF,TGTGCCAGCAGTGAACAGCGGGGGGAGCTAGAGACCCAGTACTTC
-,TRBJ1-2,TRBV4-1,-,CASSQDFAGNYGYTF,TGCGCCAGCAGCCAAGATTTCGCAGGCAACTATGGCTACACCTTC
few,TRBJ2-1,TRBV6-1,-,CASKGGISYNEQFF,TGTGCCAGCAAGGGCGGGATCTCCTACAATGAGCAGTTCTTC
once,TRBJ1-5,TRBV2,-,CASAPGGDSYSNQPQHF,TGTGCCAGCGCCCCAGGCGGCGACAGCTATAGCAATCAGCCCCAGCATTTT
many,TRBJ2-7,TRBV18,-,CASSPSVTYEQYF,TGTGCCAGCTCACCATCCGTGACCTACGAGCAGTACTTC
-,TRBJ1-1,TRBV20-1,-,CSARGGYSSSEAFF,TGCAGTGCTAGGGGAGGGTATTCGAGCTCTGAAGCTTTCTTT
few,TRBJ2-5,TRBV12-3/TRBV12-4,-,CASSSQGSETQYF,TGTGCCAGCAGTTCACAGGGAAGCGAGACCCAGTACTTC
-,TRBJ1-1,TRBV29-1,-,CSAGRTNTEAFF,TGCAGCGCCGGACGGACAAACACTGAAGCTTTCTTT
-,TRBJ2-3,TRBV19,-,CASSVRTDTQYF,TGTGCCAGTAGTGTCAGGACAGATACGCAGTATTTT
few,TRBJ1-2,TRBV7-2,-,CASSLEFTNYGYTF,TGTGCCAGCAGCTTAGAATTTACGAACTATGGCTACACCTTC
-,TRBJ1-1,TRBV6-5,TRBD1,CASRALPGQGANTEAFF,TGTGCCAGCAGAGCCCTCCCGGGACAGGGGGCTAACACTGAAGCTTTCTTT
many,TRBJ1-6,TRBV18,-,CASSPSAMGYNSPLHF,TGTGCCAGCTCACCGTCGGCAATGGGCTATAATTCACCCCTCCACTTT
few,TRBJ2-7,TRBV7-9,TRBD2,CASSSLGLDKTYEQYF,TGTGCCAGCAGCTCTTTGGGACTAGATAAAACCTACGAGCAGTACTTC
-,TRBJ1-1,TRBV10-2,-,CASSEDRVEAFF,TGCGCCAGCAGTGAGGACAGAGTTGAAGCTTTCTTT
-,TRBJ2-3,TRBV12-5,-,CASGMTYTQYF,TGTGCTAGTGGTATGACCTATACGCAGTATTTT
many,TRBJ2-2,TRBV7-3,-,CASSLNFGDGELFF,TGTGCCAGCAGCTTAAATTTCGGGGACGGGGAGCTGTTTTTT
many,TRBJ1-1,TRBV7-9,-,CASSLFDWGNPEAFF,TGTGCCAGCAGCTTATTCGACTGGGGGAACCCTGAAGCTTTCTTT
few,TRBJ2-7,TRBV5-1,-,CASSLGEPSYEQYF,TGCGCCAGCAGCTTGGGGGAACCCTCCTACGAGCAGTACTTC
-,TRBJ2-2,TRBV7-9,-,CASRLTQGYAGELFF,TGTGCCAGCAGGTTGACGCAGGGATACGCCGGGGAGCTGTTTTTT
-,TRBJ2-1,TRBV19,TRBD1,CASSNRDRANNEQFF,TGTGCCAGTAGTAACCGGGACAGGGCGAACAATGAGCAGTTCTTC
-,TRBJ1-1,TRBV29-1,-,CSVAGTPSQAFF,TGCAGCGTAGCCGGGACTCCCTCGCAAGCTTTCTTT
-,TRBJ2-3,TRBV6-1,-,CASRAGFASFTVTQYF,TGTGCCAGCAGAGCAGGGTTTGCCTCTTTCACAGTTACGCAGTATTTT
once,TRBJ1-1,TRBV7-2,-,CASSLGGANEAFF,TGTGCCAGCAGCTTAGGAGGGGCGAACGAAGCTTTCTTT
-,TRBJ1-2,TRBV6-6,-,CASSNYHGRGLNYGYTF,TGTGCCAGCAGTAACTACCATGGACGGGGACTTAACTATGGCTACACCTTC
few,TRBJ1-1,TRBV2,TRBD1,CVSGGAGPEAFF,TGTGTCTCAGGGGGCGCGGGGCCGGAAGCTTTCTTT
-,TRBJ2-5,TRBV6-2/TRBV6-3,TRBD2,CASSKLADQETQYF,TGTGCCAGCAGTAAACTAGCGGACCAAGAGACCCAGTACTTC
-,TRBJ2-1,TRBV29-1,TRBD1,CSVSRGRNEQFF,TGCAGCGTTAGTAGGGGGCGGAATGAGCAGTTCTTC
-,TRBJ1-6,TRBV6-1,-,CASSGLSPLHF,TGTGCCAGCAGTGGTTTGTCACCCCTCCACTTT
-,TRBJ2-1,TRBV29-1,-,CSVRSNNEQFF,TGCAGCGTTCGGTCTAACAATGAGCAGTTCTTC
-,TRBJ2-7,TRBV20-1,-,CSARNSPLGHEQYF,TGCAGTGCTAGAAACAGTCCCCTCGGCCACGAGCAGTACTTC
many,TRBJ2-1,TRBV19,-,CASSMWTSYNEQFF,TGTGCCAGTAGTATGTGGACGAGCTACAATGAGCAGTTCTTC
few,TRBJ1-5,TRBV20-1,TRBD1,CSASGSGQGNQPQHF,TGCAGTGCTAGTGGATCGGGACAGGGGAATCAGCCCCAGCATTTT
-,TRBJ2-3,TRBV7-2,-,CASSLMWAPPDTQYF,TGTGCCAGCAGCTTAATGTGGGCCCCCCCTGATACGCAGTATTTT
-,TRBJ1-1,TRBV3-1,TRBD1,CASSPDGRGPGFF,TGTGCCAGCAGCCCCGATGGAAGGGGGCCAGGGTTCTTT
few,TRBJ2-7,TRBV7-3,TRBD2,CASSLSRAGGPLEQYF,TGTGCCAGCAGCTTGTCACGGGCGGGGGGTCCCCTTGAGCAGTACTTC
few,TRBJ2-2,TRBV5-1,TRBD1,CASSVAGTGGTGELFF,TGCGCCAGCAGCGTAGCCGGGACAGGGGGCACCGGGGAGCTGTTTTTT
few,TRBJ2-5,TRBV27,-,CASRKAVTQETQYF,TGTGCCAGCAGAAAAGCGGTTACTCAAGAGACCCAGTACTTC
few,TRBJ1-1,TRBV12-3/TRBV12-4,TRBD1,CASSLRTGSPEAFF,TGTGCCAGCAGTCTTAGGACAGGGAGCCCTGAAGCTTTCTTT